The subject of this entry is one TCR beta chain. Its antigen is not known. Germline and junction disagree at one end, which may indicate a read error. The sample belongs to a study of tumor-infiltrating lymphocytes in primary liver carcinoma. Study-wide results and caveats: Lesser overlap characterized tumor-adjacent and tumor-blood pairs relative to tumor region pairs. The samples were not sorted (they were bulk), so CD4+ and CD8+ repertoires were not compared.

Germline loops: CDR1 SGHAT, CDR2 FQNNGV. This CDR3 comprises 14 residues. Reverse transcription of roughly 0.5 ug total RNA with a constant-region primer produced TCR beta cDNA. Investigators got TCR beta libraries out of three nested multiplex PCR rounds, done with slightly modified ARM-PCR. Both of the initial two PCR rounds ran for nine to ten cycles and employed TRBV1-TRBV30 forward primers alongside a C-beta reverse primer. TCRdb recomputed calls from the multiplex PCR reads with MiXCR, one row per CDR3 protein. Of approximately 340,000 distinct CDR3 sequences in the sample, around 60% were seen once. The source of the blood RNA was unsorted whole blood, and germline DNA was extracted as well.

The J gene is TRBJ1-5, the V gene TRBV11-2; tentatively, D is TRBD1 (5 bases). The TCR originated in a man between 35 and 55 years old with primary liver carcinoma and hepatitis B virus infection. Sequencing used peripheral blood. The CDR3 DNA is TGTGCCAACAGCTTCGATGGGGGTAGTCAGCCCCAGCATTTT. Translating it yields CANSFDGGSQPQHF.